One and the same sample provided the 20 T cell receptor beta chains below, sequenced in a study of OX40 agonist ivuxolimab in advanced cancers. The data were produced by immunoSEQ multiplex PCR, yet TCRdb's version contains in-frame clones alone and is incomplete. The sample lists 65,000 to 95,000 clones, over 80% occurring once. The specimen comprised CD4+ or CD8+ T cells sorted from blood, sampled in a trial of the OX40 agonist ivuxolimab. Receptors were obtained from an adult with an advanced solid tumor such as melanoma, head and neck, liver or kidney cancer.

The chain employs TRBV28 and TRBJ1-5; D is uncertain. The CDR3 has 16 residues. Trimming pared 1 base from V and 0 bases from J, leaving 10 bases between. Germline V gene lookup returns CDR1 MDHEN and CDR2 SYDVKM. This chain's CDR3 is CASSLLWRGSNQPQHF. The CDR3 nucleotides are TGTGCCAGCAGTTTATTATGGCGGGGTAGCAATCAGCCCCAGCATTTT.

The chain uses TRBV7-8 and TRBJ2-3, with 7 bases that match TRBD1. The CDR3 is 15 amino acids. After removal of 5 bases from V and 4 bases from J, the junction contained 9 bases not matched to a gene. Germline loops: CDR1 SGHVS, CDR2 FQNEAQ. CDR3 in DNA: TGTGCCAGCAGCCTCGACAGGGCTATGGCAGATACGCAGTATTTT. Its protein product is CASSLDRAMADTQYF.

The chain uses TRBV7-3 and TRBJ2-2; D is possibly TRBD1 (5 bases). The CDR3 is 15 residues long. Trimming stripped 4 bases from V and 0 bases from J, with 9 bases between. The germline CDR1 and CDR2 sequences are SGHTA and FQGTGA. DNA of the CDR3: TGTGCCAGCAGCTACAAGGGGACGAACACCGGGGAGCTGTTTTTT. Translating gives CASSYKGTNTGELFF.

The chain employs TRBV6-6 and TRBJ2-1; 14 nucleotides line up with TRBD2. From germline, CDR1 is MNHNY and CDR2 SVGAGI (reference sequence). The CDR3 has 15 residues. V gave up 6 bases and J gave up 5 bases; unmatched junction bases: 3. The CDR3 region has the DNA TGTGCCAGCAGACCGGGACTAGCGGGAGACAATGAGCAGTTCTTC. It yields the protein CASRPGLAGDNEQFF.

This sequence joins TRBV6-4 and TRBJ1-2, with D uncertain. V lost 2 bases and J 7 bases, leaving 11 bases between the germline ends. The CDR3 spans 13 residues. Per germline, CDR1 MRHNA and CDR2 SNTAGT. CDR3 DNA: TGTGCCAGCAGTGACCAAAGTAGATTTGGCTACACCTTC. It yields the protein CASSDQSRFGYTF.

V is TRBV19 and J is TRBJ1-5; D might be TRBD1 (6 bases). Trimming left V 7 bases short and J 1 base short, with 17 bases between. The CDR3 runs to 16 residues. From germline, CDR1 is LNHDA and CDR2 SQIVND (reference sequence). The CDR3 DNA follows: TGTGCCAGTACCAAAGAGGGGGGGCTGAGCAATCAGCCCCAGCATTTT. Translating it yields CASTKEGGLSNQPQHF.

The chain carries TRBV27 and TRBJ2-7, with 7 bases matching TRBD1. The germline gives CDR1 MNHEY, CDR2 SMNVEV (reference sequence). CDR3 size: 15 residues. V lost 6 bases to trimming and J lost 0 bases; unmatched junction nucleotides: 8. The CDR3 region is CASSPGQTRSYEQYF. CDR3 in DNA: TGTGCCAGCAGCCCGGGACAGACCCGCTCCTACGAGCAGTACTTC.

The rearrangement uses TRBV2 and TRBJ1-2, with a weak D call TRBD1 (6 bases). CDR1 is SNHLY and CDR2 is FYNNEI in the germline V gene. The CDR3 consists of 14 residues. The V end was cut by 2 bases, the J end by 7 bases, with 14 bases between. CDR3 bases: TGTGCCAGCAGTGAAAGGGGACACTCCGGTGGCTACACCTTC. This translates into CASSERGHSGGYTF.

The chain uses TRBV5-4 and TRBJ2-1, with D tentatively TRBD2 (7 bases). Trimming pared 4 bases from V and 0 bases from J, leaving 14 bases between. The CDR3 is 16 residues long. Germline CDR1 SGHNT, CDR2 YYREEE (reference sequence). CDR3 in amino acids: CASSRTAGRSYNEQFF. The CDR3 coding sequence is TGTGCCAGCAGCCGGACAGCGGGGCGCTCCTACAATGAGCAGTTCTTC.

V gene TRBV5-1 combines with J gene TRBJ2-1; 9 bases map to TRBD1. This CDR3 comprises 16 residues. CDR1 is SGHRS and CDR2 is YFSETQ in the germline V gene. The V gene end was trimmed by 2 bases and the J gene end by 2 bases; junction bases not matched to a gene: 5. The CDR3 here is CASSLTGQGTYNEQFF. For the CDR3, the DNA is TGCGCCAGCAGCTTAACGGGACAGGGTACCTACAATGAGCAGTTCTTC.

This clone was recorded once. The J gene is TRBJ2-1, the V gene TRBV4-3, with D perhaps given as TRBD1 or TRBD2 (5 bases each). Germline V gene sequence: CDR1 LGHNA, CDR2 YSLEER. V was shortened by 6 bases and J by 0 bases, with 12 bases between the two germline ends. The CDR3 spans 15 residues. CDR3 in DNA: TGCGCCAGCAGTCGGGACCCCAACTCCTACAATGAGCAGTTCTTC. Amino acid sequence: CASSRDPNSYNEQFF.

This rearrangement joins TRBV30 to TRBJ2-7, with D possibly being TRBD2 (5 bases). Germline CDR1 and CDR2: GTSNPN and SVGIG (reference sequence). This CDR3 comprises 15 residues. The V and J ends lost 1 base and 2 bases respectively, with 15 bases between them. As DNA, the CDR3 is TGTGCCTGGAGTGCCCCACGGGAAGCTACCTACGAGCAGTACTTC. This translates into CAWSAPREATYEQYF.

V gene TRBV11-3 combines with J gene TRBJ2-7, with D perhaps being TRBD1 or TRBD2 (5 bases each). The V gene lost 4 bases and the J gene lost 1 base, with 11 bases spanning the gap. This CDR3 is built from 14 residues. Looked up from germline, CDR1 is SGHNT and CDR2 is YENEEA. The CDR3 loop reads CASSSRDGSYEQYF. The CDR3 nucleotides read TGTGCCAGCAGCTCCCGGGACGGATCCTACGAGCAGTACTTC.

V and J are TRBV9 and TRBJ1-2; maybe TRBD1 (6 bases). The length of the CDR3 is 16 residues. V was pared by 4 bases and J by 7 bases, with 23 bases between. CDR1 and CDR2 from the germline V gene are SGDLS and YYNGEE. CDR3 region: CASSTSLGAGAGGYTF. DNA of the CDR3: TGTGCCAGCAGCACCTCCCTAGGGGCGGGGGCTGGTGGCTACACCTTC.

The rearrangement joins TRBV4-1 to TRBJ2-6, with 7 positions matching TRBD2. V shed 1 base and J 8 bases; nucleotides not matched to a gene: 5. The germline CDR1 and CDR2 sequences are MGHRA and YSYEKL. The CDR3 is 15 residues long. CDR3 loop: CASSQAGGWTNVLTF. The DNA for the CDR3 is TGCGCCAGCAGCCAAGCCGGGGGGTGGACCAACGTCCTGACTTTC.

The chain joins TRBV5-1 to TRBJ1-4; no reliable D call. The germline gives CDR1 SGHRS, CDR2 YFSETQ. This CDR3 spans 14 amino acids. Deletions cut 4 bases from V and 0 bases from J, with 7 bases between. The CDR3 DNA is TGCGCCAGCAGCCGAGGGACAACTAATGAAAAACTGTTTTTT. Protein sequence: CASSRGTTNEKLFF.

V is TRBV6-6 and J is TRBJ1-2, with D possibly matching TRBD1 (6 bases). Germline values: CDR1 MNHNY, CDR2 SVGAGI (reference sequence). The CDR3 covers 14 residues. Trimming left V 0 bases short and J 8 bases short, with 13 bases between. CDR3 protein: CASSYSAGEGGYTF. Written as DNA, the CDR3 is TGTGCCAGCAGTTACTCGGCAGGGGAAGGAGGCTACACCTTC.

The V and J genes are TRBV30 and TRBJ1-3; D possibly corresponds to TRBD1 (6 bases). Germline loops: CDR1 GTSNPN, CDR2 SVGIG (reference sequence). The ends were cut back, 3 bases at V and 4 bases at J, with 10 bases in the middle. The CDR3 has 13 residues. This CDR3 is CAWSFGQGNTIYF. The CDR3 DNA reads TGTGCCTGGAGCTTCGGACAGGGAAACACCATATATTTT.

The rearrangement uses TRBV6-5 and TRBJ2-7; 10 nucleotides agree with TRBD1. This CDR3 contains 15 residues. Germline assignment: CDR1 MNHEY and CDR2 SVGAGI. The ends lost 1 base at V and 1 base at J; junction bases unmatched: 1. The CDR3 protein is CASSYWGQGSYEQYF. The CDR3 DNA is TGTGCCAGCAGTTACTGGGGACAGGGGTCCTACGAGCAGTACTTC.

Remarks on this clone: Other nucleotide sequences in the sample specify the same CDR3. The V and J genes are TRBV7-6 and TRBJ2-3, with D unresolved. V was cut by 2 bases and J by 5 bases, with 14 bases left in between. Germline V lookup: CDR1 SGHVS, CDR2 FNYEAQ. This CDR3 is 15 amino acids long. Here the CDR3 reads CASSLLYGNGDTQYF. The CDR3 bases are TGTGCCAGCAGCTTATTATATGGGAATGGAGATACGCAGTATTTT. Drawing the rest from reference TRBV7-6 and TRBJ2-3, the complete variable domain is GAGVSQSPRYKVTKRGQDVALRCDPISGHVSLYWYRQALGQGPEFLTYFNYEAQQDKSGLPNDRFSAERPEGSISTLTIQRTEQRDSAMYRCASSLLYGNGDTQYFGPGTRLTVL.